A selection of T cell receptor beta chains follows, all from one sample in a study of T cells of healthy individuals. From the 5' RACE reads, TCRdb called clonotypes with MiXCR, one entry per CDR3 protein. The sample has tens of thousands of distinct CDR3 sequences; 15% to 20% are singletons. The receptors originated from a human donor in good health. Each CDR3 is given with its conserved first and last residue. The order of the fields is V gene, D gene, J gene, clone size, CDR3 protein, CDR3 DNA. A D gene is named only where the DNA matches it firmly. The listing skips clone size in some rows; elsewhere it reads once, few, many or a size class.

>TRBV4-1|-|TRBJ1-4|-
CASSQRGEKLFF
TGCGCCAGCAGCCAAAGGGGGGAAAAACTGTTTTTT
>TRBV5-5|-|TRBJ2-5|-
CASSWAQGRETQYF
TGTGCCAGCAGCTGGGCGCAGGGGAGAGAGACCCAGTACTTC
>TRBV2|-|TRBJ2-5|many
CASRSTRETQYF
TGTGCCAGCAGGTCTACCCGAGAGACCCAGTACTTC
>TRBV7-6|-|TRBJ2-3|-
CASSPDSGQTIRDTQYF
TGTGCCAGCAGCCCCGATTCAGGACAGACTATACGAGATACGCAGTATTTT
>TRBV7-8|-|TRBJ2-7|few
CASSSVTGAYEQYF
TGTGCCAGCAGCTCGGTCACAGGAGCCTACGAGCAGTACTTC
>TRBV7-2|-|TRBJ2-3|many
CASSPPDTQYF
TGTGCCAGCAGCCCTCCAGATACGCAGTATTTT
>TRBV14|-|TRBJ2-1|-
CASSQEGGRMNEQFF
TGTGCCAGCAGCCAAGAAGGTGGCAGGATGAATGAGCAGTTCTTC
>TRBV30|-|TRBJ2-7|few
CAWSVRGGINEQYF
TGTGCCTGGAGTGTAAGGGGGGGGATAAACGAGCAGTACTTC
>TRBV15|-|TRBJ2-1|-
CATSSPRRDEQFF
TGTGCCACCAGCAGCCCGAGGAGGGATGAGCAGTTCTTC
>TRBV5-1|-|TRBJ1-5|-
CASSLALGPNQPQHF
TGCGCCAGCAGCTTGGCCCTCGGGCCCAATCAGCCCCAGCATTTT
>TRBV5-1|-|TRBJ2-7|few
CASSGGGSSYEQYF
TGCGCCAGCAGTGGAGGGGGGAGCTCCTACGAGCAGTACTTC
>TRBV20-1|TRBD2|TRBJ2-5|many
CSARSGGGSQETQYF
TGCAGTGCTAGATCGGGGGGGGGAAGCCAAGAGACCCAGTACTTC
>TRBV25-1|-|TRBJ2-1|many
CARGGNEQFF
TGTGCCAGAGGAGGGAATGAGCAGTTCTTC
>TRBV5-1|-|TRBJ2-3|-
CASSLGLPEDTQYF
TGCGCCAGCAGCTTGGGGCTCCCTGAAGATACGCAGTATTTT
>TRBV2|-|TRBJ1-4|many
CASTSARVKSTNEKLFF
TGTGCCAGCACCTCGGCCAGGGTTAAGTCAACTAATGAAAAACTGTTTTTT
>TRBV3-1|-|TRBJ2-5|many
CASSQGGGPRETQYF
TGTGCCAGCAGCCAGGGGGGTGGCCCCAGGGAGACCCAGTACTTC